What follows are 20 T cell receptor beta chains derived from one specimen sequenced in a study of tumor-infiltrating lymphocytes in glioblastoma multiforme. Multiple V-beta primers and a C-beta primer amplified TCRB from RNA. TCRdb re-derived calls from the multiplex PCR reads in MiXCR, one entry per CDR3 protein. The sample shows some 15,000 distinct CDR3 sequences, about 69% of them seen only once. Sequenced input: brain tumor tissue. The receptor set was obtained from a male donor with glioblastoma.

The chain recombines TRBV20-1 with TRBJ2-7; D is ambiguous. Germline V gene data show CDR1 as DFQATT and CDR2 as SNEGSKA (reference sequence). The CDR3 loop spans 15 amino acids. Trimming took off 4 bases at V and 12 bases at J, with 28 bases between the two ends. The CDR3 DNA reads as TGCAGTGCTAACTCTTACTCCCACTCTTCCTACGTGCGGTACTTC. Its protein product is CSANSYSHSSYVRYF.

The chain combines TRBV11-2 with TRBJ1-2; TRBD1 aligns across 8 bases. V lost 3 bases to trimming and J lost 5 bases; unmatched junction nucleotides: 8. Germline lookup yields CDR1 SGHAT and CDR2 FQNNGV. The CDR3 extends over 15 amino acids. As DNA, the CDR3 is TGTGCCAGCAGCTTCTCGCAGGGGGCGGGTTATGGCTACACCTTC. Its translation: CASSFSQGAGYGYTF.

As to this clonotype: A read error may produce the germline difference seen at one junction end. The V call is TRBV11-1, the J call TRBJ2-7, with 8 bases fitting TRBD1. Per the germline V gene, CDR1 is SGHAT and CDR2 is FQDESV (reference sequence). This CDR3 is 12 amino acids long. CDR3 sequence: CASSRQGRKQYF. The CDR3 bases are TGTGCCAGCAGCAGACAGGGGCGCAAGCAGTATTTC.

CDR3 nucleotides: TGCGCCAGCAGCCAATCTTTGTCCTACGAGCAGTACTTC. This sequence encodes CASSQSLSYEQYF. The gene calls are TRBV4-1 and TRBJ2-7, with D uncertain. CDR1 is MGHRA, CDR2 YSYEKL, per germline. Trimming took 2 bases from V and 1 from J, leaving 6 bases between them. The CDR3 contains 13 residues.

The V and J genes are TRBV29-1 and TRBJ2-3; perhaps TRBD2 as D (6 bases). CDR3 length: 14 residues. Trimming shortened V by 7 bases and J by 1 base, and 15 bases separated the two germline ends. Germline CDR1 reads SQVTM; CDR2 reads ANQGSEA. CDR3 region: CSADWGVGTDTQYF. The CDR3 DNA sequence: TGCAGCGCCGACTGGGGGGTGGGCACAGATACGCAGTATTTT.

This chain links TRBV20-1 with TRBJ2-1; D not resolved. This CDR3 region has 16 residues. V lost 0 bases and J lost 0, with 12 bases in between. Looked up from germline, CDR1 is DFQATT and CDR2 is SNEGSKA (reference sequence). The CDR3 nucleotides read TGCAGTGCTAGAGAAACCACTAAATACTCCTACAATGAGCAGTTCTTC. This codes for CSARETTKYSYNEQFF.

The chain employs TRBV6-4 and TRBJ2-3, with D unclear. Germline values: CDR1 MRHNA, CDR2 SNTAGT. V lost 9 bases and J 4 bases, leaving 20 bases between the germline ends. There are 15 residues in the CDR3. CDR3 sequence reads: CARSDPALGADTQYF. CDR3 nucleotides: TGTGCCAGAAGCGACCCGGCATTAGGCGCAGATACGCAGTATTTT.

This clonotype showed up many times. The CDR3 loop reads CASNLLASEQFF. As DNA, the CDR3 is TGTGCCAGCAACCTCCTAGCGAGTGAGCAGTTCTTC. The chain employs TRBV2 and TRBJ2-1; weak D call: TRBD2 (6 bases). CDR3 length equals 12 residues. Germline V lookup: CDR1 SNHLY, CDR2 FYNNEI. V was trimmed by 7 bases and J by 9 bases, leaving 13 bases between them.

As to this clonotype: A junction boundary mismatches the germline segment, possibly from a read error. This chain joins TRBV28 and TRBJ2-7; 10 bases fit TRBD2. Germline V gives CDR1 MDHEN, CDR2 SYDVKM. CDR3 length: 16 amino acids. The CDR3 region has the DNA TGTGTCAGCAGGAGAGCGGGAGGGCCCTCCCTCTCCGCGCAGTACTTC. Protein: CVSRRAGGPSLSAQYF.

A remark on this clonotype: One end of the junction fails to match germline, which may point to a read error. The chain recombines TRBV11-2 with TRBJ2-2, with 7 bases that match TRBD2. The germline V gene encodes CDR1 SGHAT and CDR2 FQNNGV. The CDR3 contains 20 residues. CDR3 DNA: TGTGCCAGCACCCTCTCATTCAGCCAAGGGCTAGCGGTAAACACCGGGGAGCTATTTTTT. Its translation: CASTLSFSQGLAVNTGELFF.

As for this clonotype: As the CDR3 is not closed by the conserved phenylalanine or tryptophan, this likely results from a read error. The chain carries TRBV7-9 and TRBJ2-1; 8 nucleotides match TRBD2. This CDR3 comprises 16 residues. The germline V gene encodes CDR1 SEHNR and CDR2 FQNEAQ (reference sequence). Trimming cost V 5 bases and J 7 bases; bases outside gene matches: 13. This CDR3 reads CASSPSSGSAKNEQFL. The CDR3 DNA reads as TGTGCCAGCAGCCCGTCCAGCGGGAGCGCAAAGAATGAGCAGTTCCTC.

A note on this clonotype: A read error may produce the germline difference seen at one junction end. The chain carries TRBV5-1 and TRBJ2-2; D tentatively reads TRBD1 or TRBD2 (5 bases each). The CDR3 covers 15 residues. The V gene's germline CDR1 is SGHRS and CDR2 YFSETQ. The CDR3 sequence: CASSPIGTNTGELFF. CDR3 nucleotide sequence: TGCGCTAGCAGCCCGATAGGGACCAACACCGGGGAGCTGTTTTTT.

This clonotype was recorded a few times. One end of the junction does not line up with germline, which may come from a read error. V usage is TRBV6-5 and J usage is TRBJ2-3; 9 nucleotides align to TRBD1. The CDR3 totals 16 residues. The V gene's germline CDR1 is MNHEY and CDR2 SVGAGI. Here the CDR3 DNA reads TGTGCCAGCAGTTTCGGCCGGGCACAGGGGGCAGATACGCAATATTTT. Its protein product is CASSFGRAQGADTQYF.

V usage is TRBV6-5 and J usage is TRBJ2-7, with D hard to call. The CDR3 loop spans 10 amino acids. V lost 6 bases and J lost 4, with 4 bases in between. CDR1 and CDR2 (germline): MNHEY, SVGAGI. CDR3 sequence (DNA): TGTGCCAGCAGGTTTTACGAGCAGTACTTC. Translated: CASRFYEQYF.

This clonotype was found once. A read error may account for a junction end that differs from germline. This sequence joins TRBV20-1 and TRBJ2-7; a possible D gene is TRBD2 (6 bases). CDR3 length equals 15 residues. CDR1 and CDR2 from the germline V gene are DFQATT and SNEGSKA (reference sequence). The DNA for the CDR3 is TGCAGTGCTAGAGAAGGGACTTCTAAGGGTTACGGGCAGTACTTC. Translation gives CSAREGTSKGYGQYF.

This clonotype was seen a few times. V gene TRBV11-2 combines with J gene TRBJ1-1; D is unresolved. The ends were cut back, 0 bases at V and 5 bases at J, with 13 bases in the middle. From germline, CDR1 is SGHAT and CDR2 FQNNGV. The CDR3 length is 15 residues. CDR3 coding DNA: TGTGCCAGCAGCTTAGACCCACATGGTGGAACTGAAGCTTTCTTT. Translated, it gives CASSLDPHGGTEAFF.

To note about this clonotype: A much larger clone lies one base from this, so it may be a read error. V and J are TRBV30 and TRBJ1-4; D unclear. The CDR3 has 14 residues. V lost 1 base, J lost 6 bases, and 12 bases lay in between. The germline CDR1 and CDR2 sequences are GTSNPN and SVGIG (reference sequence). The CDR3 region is CAWSEFWVDEKLFF. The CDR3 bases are TGTGCCTGGAGTGAGTTTTGGGTAGATGAAAAACTGTTTTTT.

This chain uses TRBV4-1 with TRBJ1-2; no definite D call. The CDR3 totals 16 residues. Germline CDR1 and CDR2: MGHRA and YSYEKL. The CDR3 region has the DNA TGCGCTATCAGCCAAGATCGATACAGTGGAAACTATGGCTACACCTTC. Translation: CAISQDRYSGNYGYTF.

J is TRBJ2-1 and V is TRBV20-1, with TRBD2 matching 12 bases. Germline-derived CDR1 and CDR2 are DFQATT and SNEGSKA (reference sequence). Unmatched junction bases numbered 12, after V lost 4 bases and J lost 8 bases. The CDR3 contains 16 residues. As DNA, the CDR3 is TGCAGTGCTATCTCCTCCGGGACTAGCGGGCAATATGAGCAGTTCTTC. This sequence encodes CSAISSGTSGQYEQFF.

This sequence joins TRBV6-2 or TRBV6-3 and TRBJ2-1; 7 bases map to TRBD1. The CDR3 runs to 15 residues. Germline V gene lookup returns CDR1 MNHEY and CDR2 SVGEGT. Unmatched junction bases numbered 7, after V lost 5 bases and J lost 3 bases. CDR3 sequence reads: CASSAGTEGYNEQFF. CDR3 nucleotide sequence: TGTGCCAGCAGTGCCGGGACAGAGGGCTACAATGAGCAGTTCTTC.